Reported below is one T cell receptor beta chain. Its target is unknown. This entry comes from a study of T-cell reconstitution after alpha-beta-depleted transplantation in children. Whole-study results and caveats: Two months or so post-transplant, alpha-beta T cells reportedly derived from several hundred expanded graft clones. After transplant, high TCRbeta diversity at day 60 in some patients arose from surviving recipient T cells and thymic progenitors. By one year post-transplant, T-cell counts and diversity largely arose from T cells that were newly produced.

CDR3 size: 14 residues. Germline CDR1 MNHEY, CDR2 SVGEGT. Germline trimming cut 2 bases from V and 10 bases from J; bases unmatched to any gene: 8. The library targeted TCRbeta and was prepared with unique molecular identifiers. From the PCR reads, TCRdb called clonotypes with MiXCR, one entry per CDR3 protein. The table records around 960,000 distinct CDR3 sequences, about 30% of them present only once. This chain joins TRBV6-2 or TRBV6-3 and TRBJ2-1; 7 positions agree with TRBD2. The TCR was taken from a boy in the first two years of life who had a stem cell transplant for SCID, so the T cells may come from the graft donor. The sample here was PBMCs, mostly from graft donor cells, taken 360 days after TCRalphabeta/CD19-depleted stem cell transplant. The CDR3 coding sequence is TGTGCCAGCAGTTACGACCCGGGGGGAGAAGAGCAGTTCTTC. This encodes CASSYDPGGEEQFF.